This T cell receptor (beta chain) was identified in a study of cytomegalovirus exposure and HLA in healthy donors. Study outcomes and limitations: Cytomegalovirus association was assigned to approximately 160 TCR beta chains.

The germline V gene has CDR1 MNHNS and CDR2 SASEGT. The V end lost 2 bases, the J end lost 10 bases, and 12 bases lay between the germline ends. The CDR3 is made up of 14 amino acids. Sequencing was performed with immunoSEQ multiplex PCR; in TCRdb, only in-frame clones are kept and a portion is missing. The profile shows 200,000 to 250,000 clones, roughly 85% of them singletons. About this clone: Its antigen remains unknown.

This chain joins TRBV6-1 and TRBJ2-6; D gene unclear. The origin of this receptor is a woman aged 18-29 years in good health and CMV-seronegative. Sequenced sample: PBMCs. The CDR3 reads CASSEIWDKNVLTF. The CDR3 DNA is TGTGCCAGCAGTGAAATCTGGGATAAAAACGTCCTGACTTTC.